The clone carrying this T cell receptor (beta chain) showed up just a few times. Its antigen is unidentified. The source of the sample is a study of cytomegalovirus exposure and HLA in healthy donors. Primers included in the PCR were 60 Vbeta and 13 Jbeta primers. Method: immunoSEQ multiplex PCR; TCRdb's copy keeps in-frame clones and lacks some. The repertoire has just under 250,000 clones, roughly 82% of them found once; the top ten carry 5.4%. Study-level results: Researchers catalogued about 150 TCR beta chains as cytomegalovirus-associated. Most CMV-associated TCR beta chains appeared HLA-restricted in a later analysis.

The study sampled nominally healthy donors, though unrecorded immune exposures were likely. J lost 8 bases, V lost 6 bases, and 14 bases had no gene match. This CDR3 comprises 16 residues. Looked up from germline, CDR1 is SEHNR and CDR2 is FQNEAQ (reference sequence). Specimen: PBMCs. The receptor comes from a woman in her thirties or forties in good health and CMV-seropositive. The chain combines TRBV7-9 with TRBJ1-4; 8 bases align to TRBD1. This CDR3 reads CASRLGWTGLHEKLFF. Here the CDR3 DNA reads TGTGCCAGCAGGCTGGGTTGGACAGGGCTTCACGAAAAACTGTTTTTT.